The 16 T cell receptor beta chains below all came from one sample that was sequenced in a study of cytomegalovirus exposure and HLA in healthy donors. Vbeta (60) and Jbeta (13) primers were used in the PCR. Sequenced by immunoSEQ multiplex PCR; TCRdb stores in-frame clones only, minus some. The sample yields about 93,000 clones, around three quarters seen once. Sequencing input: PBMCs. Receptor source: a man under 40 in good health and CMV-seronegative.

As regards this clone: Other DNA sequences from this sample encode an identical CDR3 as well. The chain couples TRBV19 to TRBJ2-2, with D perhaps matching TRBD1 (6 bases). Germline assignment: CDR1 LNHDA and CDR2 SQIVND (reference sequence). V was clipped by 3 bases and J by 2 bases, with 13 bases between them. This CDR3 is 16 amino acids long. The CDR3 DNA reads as TGTGCCAGTAGTATCCCGACAGGACGTAACACCGGGGAGCTGTTTTTT. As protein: CASSIPTGRNTGELFF.

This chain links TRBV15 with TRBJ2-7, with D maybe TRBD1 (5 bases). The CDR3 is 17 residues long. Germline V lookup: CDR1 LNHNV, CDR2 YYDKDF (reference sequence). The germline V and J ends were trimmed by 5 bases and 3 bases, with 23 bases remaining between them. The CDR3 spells CATSPGRWGGRIYEQYV. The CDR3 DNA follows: TGTGCCACCAGCCCCGGGCGCTGGGGCGGCCGGATCTACGAGCAGTACGTC.

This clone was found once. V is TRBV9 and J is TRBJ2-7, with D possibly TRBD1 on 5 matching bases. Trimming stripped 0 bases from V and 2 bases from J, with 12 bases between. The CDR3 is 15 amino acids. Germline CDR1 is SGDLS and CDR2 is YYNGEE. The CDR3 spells CASSVALTAPYEQYF. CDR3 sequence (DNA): TGTGCCAGCAGCGTAGCCCTGACAGCTCCCTACGAGCAGTACTTC.

CDR3 coding DNA: TGTGCCAGCAGCTTAGGGGGGGCGGGACAGCCCCAGCATTTT. Its translation is CASSLGGAGQPQHF. The chain couples TRBV7-3 to TRBJ1-5, with TRBD1 as a possible D gene (6 bases). CDR1 is SGHTA, CDR2 FQGTGA, per germline. This CDR3 spans 14 amino acids. V lost 2 bases, J lost 7 bases, and 12 bases lay in between.

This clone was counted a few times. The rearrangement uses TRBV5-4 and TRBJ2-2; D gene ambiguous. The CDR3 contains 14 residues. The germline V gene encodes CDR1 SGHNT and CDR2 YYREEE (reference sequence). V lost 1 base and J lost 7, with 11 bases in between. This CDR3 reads CASSLTSVDGELFF. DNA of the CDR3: TGTGCCAGCAGCTTGACGAGTGTCGACGGGGAGCTGTTTTTT.

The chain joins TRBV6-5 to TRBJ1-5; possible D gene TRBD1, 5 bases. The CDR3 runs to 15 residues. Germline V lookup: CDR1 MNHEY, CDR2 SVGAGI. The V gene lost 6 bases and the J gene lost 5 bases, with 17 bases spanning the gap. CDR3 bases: TGTGCCAGCAGCCCAATGCAGGGTCTTTATCAGCCCCAGCATTTT. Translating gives CASSPMQGLYQPQHF.

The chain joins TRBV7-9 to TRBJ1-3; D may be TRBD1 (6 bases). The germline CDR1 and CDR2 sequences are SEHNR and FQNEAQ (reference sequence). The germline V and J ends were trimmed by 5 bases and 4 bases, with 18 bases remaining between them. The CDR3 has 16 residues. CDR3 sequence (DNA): TGTGCCAGCAGCGCCCGGGACACGGCTTTCGGAAACACCATATATTTT. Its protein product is CASSARDTAFGNTIYF.

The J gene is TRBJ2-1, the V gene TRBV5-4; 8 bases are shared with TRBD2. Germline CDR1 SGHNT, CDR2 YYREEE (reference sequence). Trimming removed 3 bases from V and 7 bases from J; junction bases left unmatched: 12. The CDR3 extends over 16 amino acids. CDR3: CASSSYLLAAGNEQFF. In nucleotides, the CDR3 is TGTGCCAGCAGCTCGTACCTACTAGCGGCAGGGAATGAGCAGTTCTTC.

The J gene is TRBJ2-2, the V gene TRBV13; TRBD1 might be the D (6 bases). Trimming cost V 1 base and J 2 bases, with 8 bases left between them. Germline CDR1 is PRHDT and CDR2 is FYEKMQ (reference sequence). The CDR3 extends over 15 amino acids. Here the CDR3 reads CASSLDRANTGELFF. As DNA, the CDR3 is TGTGCCAGCAGCTTAGACAGGGCAAACACCGGGGAGCTGTTTTTT.

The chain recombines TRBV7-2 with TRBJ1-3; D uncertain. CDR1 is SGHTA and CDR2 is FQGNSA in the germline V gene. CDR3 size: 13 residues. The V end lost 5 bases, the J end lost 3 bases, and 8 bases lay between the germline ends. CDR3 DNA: TGTGCCAGCAGCCCCAAGAGTGGAAACACCATATATTTT. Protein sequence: CASSPKSGNTIYF. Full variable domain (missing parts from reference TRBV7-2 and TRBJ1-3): GAGVSQSPSNKVTEKGKDVELRCDPISGHTALYWYRQSLGQGLEFLIYFQGNSAPDKSGLPSDRFSAERTGGSVSTLTIQRTQQEDSAVYLCASSPKSGNTIYFGEGSWLTVV.

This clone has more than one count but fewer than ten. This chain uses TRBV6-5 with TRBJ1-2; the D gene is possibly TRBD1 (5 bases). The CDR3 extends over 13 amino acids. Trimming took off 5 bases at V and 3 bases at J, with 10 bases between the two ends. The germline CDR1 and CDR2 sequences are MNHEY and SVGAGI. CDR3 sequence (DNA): TGTGCCAGCAGTGTTGGGGGGGACTATGGCTACACCTTC. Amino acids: CASSVGGDYGYTF.

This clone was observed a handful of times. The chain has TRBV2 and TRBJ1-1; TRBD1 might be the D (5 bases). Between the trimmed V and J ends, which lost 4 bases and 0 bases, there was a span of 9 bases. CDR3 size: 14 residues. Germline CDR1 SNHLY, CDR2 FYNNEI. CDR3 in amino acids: CASSAKGLNTEAFF. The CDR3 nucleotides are TGTGCCAGCAGTGCAAAGGGGCTGAACACTGAAGCTTTCTTT.

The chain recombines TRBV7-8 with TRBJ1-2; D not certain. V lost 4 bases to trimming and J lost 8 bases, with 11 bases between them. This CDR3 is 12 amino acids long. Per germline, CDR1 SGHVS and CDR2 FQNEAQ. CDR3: CASSSVVGGYTF. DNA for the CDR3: TGTGCCAGCAGCTCTGTAGTGGGCGGCTACACCTTC.

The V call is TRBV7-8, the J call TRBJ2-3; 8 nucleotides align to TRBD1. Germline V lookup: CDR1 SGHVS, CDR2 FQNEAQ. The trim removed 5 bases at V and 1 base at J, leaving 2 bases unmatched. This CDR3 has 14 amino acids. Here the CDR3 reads CASSMGQGTDTQYF. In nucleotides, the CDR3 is TGTGCCAGCAGCATGGGACAGGGCACAGATACGCAGTATTTT. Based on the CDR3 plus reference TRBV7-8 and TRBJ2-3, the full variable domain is GAGVSQSPRYKVAKRGQDVALRCDPISGHVSLFWYQQALGQGPEFLTYFQNEAQLDKSGLPSDRFFAERPEGSVSTLKIQRTQQEDSAVYLCASSMGQGTDTQYFGPGTRLTVL.

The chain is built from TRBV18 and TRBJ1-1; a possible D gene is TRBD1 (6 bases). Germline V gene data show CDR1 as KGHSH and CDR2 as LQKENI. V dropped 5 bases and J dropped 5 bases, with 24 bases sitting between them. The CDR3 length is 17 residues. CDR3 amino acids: CASSYTSDRPGVTEAFF. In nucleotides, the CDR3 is TGTGCCAGCTCATACACTTCCGACAGGCCAGGAGTAACTGAAGCTTTCTTT.

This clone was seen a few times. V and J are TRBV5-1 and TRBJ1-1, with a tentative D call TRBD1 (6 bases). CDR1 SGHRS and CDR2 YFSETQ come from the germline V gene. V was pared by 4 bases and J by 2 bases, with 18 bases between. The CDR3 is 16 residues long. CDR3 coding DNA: TGCGCCAGCAGCGGTGGACAGCCCGGATTAAACACTGAAGCTTTCTTT. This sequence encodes CASSGGQPGLNTEAFF.